The 9 T cell receptor beta chains given below trace back to one sample, sequenced in a study of shared clonotypes between healthy human individuals. Terminally differentiated effector memory CD45RA+ cells were left out of the naive CD8 fraction, which was CD45RO-negative and positively selected for CCR7. The repertoire was sequenced with immunoSEQ multiplex PCR; TCRdb's copy has only in-frame clones and lacks some. The table shows fewer than 850,000 clones, with around 96% occurring only once. The sequenced sample consisted of naive CD8+ T cells sorted from blood. The receptors come from a man under 40 in good health.

Note on this clone: Additional DNA sequences in this sample encode the identical CDR3. The chain is built from TRBV11-2 and TRBJ2-7; 8 positions agree with TRBD2. V shed 3 bases and J 3 bases; nucleotides not matched to a gene: 4. This CDR3 spans 14 amino acids. CDR1 and CDR2 from the germline V gene are SGHAT and FQNNGV. The CDR3 reads CASSLVTSGYEQYF. In DNA, the CDR3 is TGTGCCAGCAGCTTGGTCACTAGCGGCTACGAGCAGTACTTC.

V gene TRBV4-3 combines with J gene TRBJ2-3; the match to TRBD2 covers 10 bases. This CDR3 contains 15 residues. V lost 5 bases and J lost 5; bases outside the gene matches: 7. Germline values: CDR1 LGHNA, CDR2 YSLEER. The CDR3: CASSKAGGPEDTQYF. CDR3 bases: TGCGCCAGCAGCAAAGCGGGAGGGCCGGAAGATACGCAGTATTTT.

The rearrangement joins TRBV14 to TRBJ1-2; unclear D gene. Germline V lookup: CDR1 SGHDN, CDR2 FVKESK. Trimming cost V 0 bases and J 4 bases, with 15 bases left between them. The length of the CDR3 is 16 residues. CDR3 DNA: TGTGCCAGCAGCCAAGACCTCTCGGGCAGCCTCTATGGCTACACCTTC. This codes for CASSQDLSGSLYGYTF.

This clone appeared once. This chain joins TRBV9 and TRBJ2-7; 7 bases are a match to TRBD2. V lost 2 bases to trimming and J lost 2 bases; unmatched junction nucleotides: 10. The CDR3 totals 16 residues. Germline V CDR1 and CDR2: SGDLS, YYNGEE. CDR3 in amino acids: CASSVGGPPGPYEQYF. For the CDR3, the DNA is TGTGCCAGCAGCGTGGGAGGGCCTCCGGGCCCCTACGAGCAGTACTTC.

This chain joins TRBV7-9 and TRBJ2-3; 7 nucleotides agree with TRBD2. Germline CDR1 reads SEHNR; CDR2 reads FQNEAQ (reference sequence). The CDR3 length is 17 residues. The V and J ends lost 4 bases and 2 bases, in that order; junction bases with no gene match: 12. CDR3 region: CASSSSDGREFTDTQYF. Written as DNA, the CDR3 is TGTGCCAGCAGCTCTTCAGACGGGCGGGAGTTCACAGATACGCAGTATTTT.

This chain joins TRBV11-2 and TRBJ2-3, with 13 nucleotides matching TRBD2. J gave up 6 bases and V 5 bases, and 11 bases lay outside the gene matches. Germline loops: CDR1 SGHAT, CDR2 FQNNGV. The CDR3 is 17 residues long. CDR3 loop: CASSPGTSGIGLDTQYF. The CDR3 DNA reads TGTGCCAGCAGCCCTGGGACTAGCGGGATTGGACTCGATACGCAGTATTTT.

The rearrangement uses TRBV13 and TRBJ2-7; 11 nucleotides align to TRBD1. The germline CDR1 and CDR2 sequences are PRHDT and FYEKMQ (reference sequence). There are 15 residues in the CDR3. V trimming: 6 bases; J trimming: 6 bases; junction bases outside the gene matches: 10. CDR3 coding DNA: TGTGCCAGCAGTTCTATTGGACAGGGGGCGCCCGAGCAGTACTTC. Its translation is CASSSIGQGAPEQYF.

The chain couples TRBV7-9 to TRBJ1-2; D is uncertain. Deletions cut 7 bases from V and 3 bases from J, with 18 bases between. The CDR3 contains 15 residues. Germline lookup yields CDR1 SEHNR and CDR2 FQNEAQ (reference sequence). The CDR3 region is CASTAPGNIDYGYTF. The CDR3 nucleotides are TGTGCCAGCACCGCGCCCGGGAATATTGACTATGGCTACACCTTC.

The V call is TRBV27, the J call TRBJ1-4, with D tentatively TRBD1 (5 bases). V was cut by 5 bases and J by 13 bases, with 17 bases left in between. The CDR3 runs 13 residues. The germline gives CDR1 MNHEY, CDR2 SMNVEV (reference sequence). The CDR3 is CASSQSRAGRLFF. For the CDR3, the DNA is TGTGCCAGCAGTCAGAGCAGGGCTGGACGACTGTTTTTT.